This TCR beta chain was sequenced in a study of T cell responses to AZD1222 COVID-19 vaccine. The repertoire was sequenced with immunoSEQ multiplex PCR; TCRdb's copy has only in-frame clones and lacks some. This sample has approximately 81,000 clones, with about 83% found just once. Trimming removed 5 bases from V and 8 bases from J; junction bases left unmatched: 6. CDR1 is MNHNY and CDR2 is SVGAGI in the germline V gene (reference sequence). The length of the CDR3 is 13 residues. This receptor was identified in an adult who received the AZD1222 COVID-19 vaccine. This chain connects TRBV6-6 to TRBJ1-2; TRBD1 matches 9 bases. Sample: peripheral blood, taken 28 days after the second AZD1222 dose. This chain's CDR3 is CASSRTGEQGYTF. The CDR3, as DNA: TGTGCCAGCAGTCGGACAGGGGAACAGGGCTACACCTTC.